The rows below give T cell receptor beta chains drawn from one sample of a study of blood T cell repertoires in COVID-19. Profiling relied on immunoSEQ multiplex PCR, and the TCRdb table lists in-frame clones only, not all of them. The table includes some 71,000 clones, 84% detected once. Sequences were obtained from peripheral blood. The origin of the receptors is a woman in her forties or fifties with acute or convalescent COVID-19. Each CDR3 is given with its conserved first and last residue. Each record gives: V gene, CDR3 protein.

TRBV3-1/TRBV3-2	CASSQPLVAGVNNEQFF
TRBV28	CASRAGLAEQFF
TRBV4-3	CASSQGGTDRYNEQFF
TRBV9	CASSVGITNEKLFF
TRBV7-8	CASSVRQFVNEKLFF
TRBV7-9	CASSFEGLTDTQYF
TRBV19	CASSIIRGTRANEQFF
TRBV29-1	CSGTGKMGTEAFF
TRBV28	CASNPRQGRNSPLHF
TRBV28	CASARDTTYEQYF
TRBV2	CASRPSGGSSEQYF
TRBV5-1	CASRPDRGGQPQHF
TRBV6-2/TRBV6-3	CASSSKQGISYEQYF
TRBV5-1	CASGRDNYEQYF
TRBV15	CATSRDSQGSYEQYF
TRBV27	CASSARRDRPYEQYF
TRBV6-5	CASSSDRGGGYEQYF
TRBV11-2	CASSLDLNSPLHF
TRBV2	CASSLGAMNTEAFF
TRBV3-1/TRBV3-2	CASSLVVGYSPLHF
TRBV5-1	CASSLAQGGRGVGYTF
TRBV4-1	CASSQTGQFVAEAFF
TRBV27	CASVQGFPYNEQFF
TRBV28	CASSSSNEQFF
TRBV18	CASSPTGTGSRKLFF
TRBV7-3	CASSLTPGMEPKRYF
TRBV4-1	CASSSAGTNTGELFF
TRBV4-2	CASSQHAVMGAGIQETQYF
TRBV5-1	CASSLALDPNEKLFF
TRBV20-1	CSARGDRAYTF
TRBV24-1	CAIRNRANNEQFF
TRBV4-1	CASSQLPTGTGELFF
TRBV7-8	CASSIDKNSNQPQHF
TRBV14	CASTPLLATGQNTEAFF
TRBV6-2/TRBV6-3	CASSSRGSQPQHF
TRBV28	CASSLPSGRVVEQFF
TRBV27	CASSFSGTGGWFF